This T cell receptor (beta chain) was found in a study of CD8+ T cells in alopecia areata. Sample treatment: oral pan-JAK inhibitor, 5-10 mg twice daily. Sequencing templates came from extracted RNA that was reverse transcribed into cDNA. The table came from immunoSEQ multiplex PCR; TCRdb's copy has only in-frame clones and leaves some out. The table has 200,000 or so clones, about three fifths seen once. The origin of this receptor is a human donor with alopecia areata. Source: CD4+ T cells sorted from blood, taken at week 24, from a patient treated with tofacitinib.

The CDR3 coding sequence is TGTGCCAGCAGTTCCGGGACTAGCGGCACAGATACGCAGTATTTT. Translated, it gives CASSSGTSGTDTQYF. The chain is built from TRBV5-4 and TRBJ2-3; 10 bases fit TRBD2. After removal of 5 bases from V and 1 base from J, the junction contained 4 bases not matched to a gene. Germline lookup yields CDR1 SGHNT and CDR2 YYREEE (reference sequence). The CDR3 length is 15 residues.